This T cell receptor beta chain originates from a study of T-cell reconstitution after alpha-beta-depleted transplantation in children. This sample's TCRbeta library carried unique molecular identifier barcodes. A single record per CDR3 protein comes from TCRdb applying MiXCR to the PCR reads. The data hold about 610,000 distinct CDR3 sequences, with under 12% observed a single time. The CDR3 loop spans 15 amino acids. With V trimmed by 7 bases and J by 2 bases, 6 bases remained unmatched. Only a few counts were recorded for this clonotype. The sample was PBMCs from the stem cell graft donor, taken from the stem cell graft. The V gene is TRBV12-3 or TRBV12-4, the J gene TRBJ2-7; 12 bases map to TRBD2. The source is a human donor who donated a stem cell graft to a child with acute myeloid leukemia. CDR3 DNA sequence: TGTGCCAGCACCTCTAGCGGGAGGGGTACCTACGAGCAGTACTTC. Residues: CASTSSGRGTYEQYF.